What follows is one T cell receptor beta chain and its context. There is no known antigen for this receptor. The record has no base qualities; no much larger clone is one base away. These data come from a study of CD8 T cells in ankylosing spondylitis (TCRdb year 2017). Looking at the study overall: The study profiled T cell receptor beta repertoires in healthy donors and ankylosing spondylitis patients to find disease-linked TCR variants. The full study cohort was made up of roughly 25 ankylosing spondylitis patients and 95 to 130 healthy donors. Samples of peripheral blood were taken, and for ankylosing spondylitis patients, synovial fluid was collected as well. Broad study findings and their caveats: The disease-linked clones were reported as significantly enriched in matched synovial fluid samples from ankylosing spondylitis patients. Some TCR beta motif variants had previously been reported in synovial fluid and blood of reactive arthritis patients, which suggested common disease-initiation mechanisms. In peripheral blood, the disease-linked clones were found at relatively low frequencies and had a CD8+ phenotype. Blood from ankylosing spondylitis patients appeared to be characterized by a TCR beta motif composed of about eight highly homologous amino acid variants.

Sequencing instrument: Illumina HiSeq 2500. Quantitative 5'-RACE with molecular barcodes was used to prepare TCR beta libraries. Regarding the original processing steps: A new computational method based on a probabilistic model of VDJ rearrangement was used to identify disease-linked TCR variants. TCRdb trimmed public reads at Q25 via fastp, called clones via MiXCR and kept in-frame beta chains. Rows are unified per CDR3 protein, each entry keeping the most common DNA and genes. TCRdb, not the authors, supplied the V and J calls. In this sample the table shows about 390,000 distinct CDR3 sequences, about 22% of which occur a single time. The ten most abundant clones make up about a sixth of the sample. Trimming at the junction amounts to 4 bases on V and 3 bases on J, and the germline ends lie 16 bases apart. The CDR3, from cysteine to phenylalanine, totals 15 residues. Only CDR3 DNA remains: 45 bases, in frame from the first base. Sequences SGHTA (CDR1) and FQGTGA (CDR2) are obtained from the germline V gene.

This receptor chain uses TRBV7-3 and TRBJ2-7, with the D gene tentatively TRBD1 or TRBD2, based on 6 matching bases in each. The sequencing sample was made of blood, either unsorted or a sorted T cell fraction (not recorded which). This TCR derives from a male donor with ankylosing spondylitis. This receptor has the CDR3 CASSSQGGLLYEQYF. The nucleotide sequence is TGTGCCAGCAGCTCGCAAGGGGGGCTCCTCTACGAGCAGTACTTC.